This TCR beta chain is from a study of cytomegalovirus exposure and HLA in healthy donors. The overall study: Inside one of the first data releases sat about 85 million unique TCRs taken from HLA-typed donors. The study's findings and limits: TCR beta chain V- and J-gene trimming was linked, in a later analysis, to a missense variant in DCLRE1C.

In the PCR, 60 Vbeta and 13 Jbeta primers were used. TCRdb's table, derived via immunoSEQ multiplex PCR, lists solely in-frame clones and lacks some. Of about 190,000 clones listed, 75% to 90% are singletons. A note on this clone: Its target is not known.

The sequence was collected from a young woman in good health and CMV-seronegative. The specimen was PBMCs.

CDR3 protein: CASTGGFNQPQHF. The CDR3 DNA reads TGTGCCAGCACGGGGGGGTTCAATCAGCCCCAGCATTTT. The chain recombines TRBV2 with TRBJ1-5, with a tentative D call TRBD1 (5 bases). Germline V gene lookup returns CDR1 SNHLY and CDR2 FYNNEI. The CDR3 covers 13 residues. V lost 7 bases, J lost 3 bases, and 10 bases lay in between.